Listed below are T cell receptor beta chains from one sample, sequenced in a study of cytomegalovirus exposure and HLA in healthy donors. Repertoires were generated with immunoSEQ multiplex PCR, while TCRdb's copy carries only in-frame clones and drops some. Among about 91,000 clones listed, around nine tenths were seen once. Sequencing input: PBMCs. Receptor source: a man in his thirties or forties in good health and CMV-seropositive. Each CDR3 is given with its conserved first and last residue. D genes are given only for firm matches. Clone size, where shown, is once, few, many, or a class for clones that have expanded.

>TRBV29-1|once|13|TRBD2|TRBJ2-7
CSTGGAGINEQYF
TGCAGCACCGGGGGAGCGGGAATCAACGAGCAGTACTTC
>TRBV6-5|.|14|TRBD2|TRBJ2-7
CASRRPGGGHEQYF
TGTGCCAGCAGACGCCCCGGGGGGGGGCACGAGCAGTACTTC
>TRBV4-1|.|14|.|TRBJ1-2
CASKSGLHGDGYTF
TGCGCCAGCAAGTCGGGACTTCACGGGGATGGCTACACCTTC
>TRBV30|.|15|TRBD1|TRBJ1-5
CAWSFGQGPNQPQHF
TGTGCCTGGAGTTTCGGACAGGGGCCCAATCAGCCCCAGCATTTT
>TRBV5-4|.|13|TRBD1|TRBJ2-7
CATHRGPSYEQYF
TGTGCCACCCACAGGGGTCCCTCCTACGAGCAGTACTTC
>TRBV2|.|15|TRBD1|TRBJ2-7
CASSEDRGQLYEQYF
TGTGCCAGCAGTGAGGACAGGGGGCAACTTTACGAGCAGTACTTC
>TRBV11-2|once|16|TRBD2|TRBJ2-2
CASSKLAGSNTGELFF
TGTGCCAGCAGCAAACTAGCGGGGTCGAACACCGGGGAGCTGTTTTTT
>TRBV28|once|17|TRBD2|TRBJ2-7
CASSLFVSSGKTYEQYF
TGTGCCAGCAGTTTGTTTGTCTCCAGCGGGAAAACCTACGAGCAGTACTTC
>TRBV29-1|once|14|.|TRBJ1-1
CSVRSVGRRLEAFF
TGCAGCGTTCGGAGCGTGGGGAGACGCCTTGAAGCTTTCTTT
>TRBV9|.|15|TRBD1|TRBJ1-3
CASSVQGADGNTIYF
TGTGCCAGCAGCGTACAGGGGGCGGATGGAAACACCATATATTTT
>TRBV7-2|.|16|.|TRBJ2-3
CASSRRRGTFTDTQYF
TGTGCCAGCAGCCGAAGAAGGGGGACCTTTACAGATACGCAGTATTTT
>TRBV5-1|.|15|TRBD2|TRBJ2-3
CASSRTSGNTDTQYF
TGCGCCAGCAGCCGGACTAGCGGGAACACAGATACGCAGTATTTT
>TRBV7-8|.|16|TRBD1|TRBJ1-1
CASSSTRTGWWTEAFF
TGTGCCAGCAGCTCGACTAGGACAGGGTGGTGGACTGAAGCTTTCTTT
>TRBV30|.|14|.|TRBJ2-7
CAWSVKTGSERQYF
TGTGCCTGGAGTGTTAAAACAGGGAGCGAACGGCAGTACTTC
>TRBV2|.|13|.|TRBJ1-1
CASSGFGNTEAFF
TGTGCCAGCAGCGGGTTTGGCAACACTGAAGCTTTCTTT
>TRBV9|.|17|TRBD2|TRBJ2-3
CASSLLSGGSFTDTQYF
TGTGCCAGCAGCCTCCTTAGTGGCGGGAGTTTCACAGATACGCAGTATTTT
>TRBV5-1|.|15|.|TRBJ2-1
CASSLGAGIGNEQFF
TGCGCCAGCAGCTTGGGGGCAGGGATCGGCAATGAGCAGTTCTTC
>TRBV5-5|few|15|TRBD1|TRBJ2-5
CASSLRTGGRETQYF
TGTGCCAGCAGCTTGCGGACAGGGGGAAGAGAGACCCAGTACTTC
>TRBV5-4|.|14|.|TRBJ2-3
CASSLYRGTDTQYF
TGTGCCAGCAGCTTATATCGGGGAACAGATACGCAGTATTTT
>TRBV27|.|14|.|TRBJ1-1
CASRGASMNTEAFF
TGTGCCAGCAGGGGCGCGAGTATGAACACTGAAGCTTTCTTT
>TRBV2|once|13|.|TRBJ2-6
CASSGSGANVLTF
TGTGCCAGCTCAGGTTCTGGGGCCAACGTCCTGACTTTC
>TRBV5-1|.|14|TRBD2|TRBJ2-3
CASSQREGTDTQYF
TGCGCCAGCTCTCAGCGGGAGGGTACAGATACGCAGTATTTT
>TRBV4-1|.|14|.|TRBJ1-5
CASSQDSSNQPQHF
TGCGCCAGCAGCCAAGACAGTAGCAATCAGCCCCAGCATTTT
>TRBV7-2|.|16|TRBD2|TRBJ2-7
CASSEQGLAGLHEQYF
TGTGCCAGCAGCGAACAGGGACTAGCGGGACTCCACGAGCAGTACTTC
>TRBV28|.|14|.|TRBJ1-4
CASRTGGSNEKLFF
TGTGCCAGCAGGACAGGAGGATCTAATGAAAAACTGTTTTTT